The rows below give T cell receptor beta chains drawn from one sample of a study of multiple sclerosis patients with progressive multifocal leukoencephalopathy. TCRdb's table, derived via immunoSEQ multiplex PCR, lists solely in-frame clones and lacks some. This table has tens of thousands of clones, 88% appearing once. Material for sequencing was PBMCs. The receptors were sampled from a human donor with multiple sclerosis. Each CDR3 is given with its conserved first and last residue. D genes are given only for firm matches.

D gene: -; J gene: TRBJ2-7; V gene: TRBV19; CDR3 DNA: TGTGCCAGTGCCGGGACCCCAGGGAGGGAGCAGTACTTC; CDR3 protein: CASAGTPGREQYF
D gene: -; J gene: TRBJ2-6; V gene: TRBV5-4; CDR3 DNA: TGTGCCAGCAGTCCGACCGGGACACCGGTCTCTGGGGCCAACGTCCTGACTTTC; CDR3 protein: CASSPTGTPVSGANVLTF
D gene: -; J gene: TRBJ2-5; V gene: TRBV5-6; CDR3 DNA: TGTGCCAGCAGCTTGGGCAGGCCTTACCAAGAGACCCAGTACTTC; CDR3 protein: CASSLGRPYQETQYF
D gene: -; J gene: TRBJ1-4; V gene: TRBV18; CDR3 DNA: TGTGCCAGCTCACCGTATTCAGCGGGGAAACTGTTTTTT; CDR3 protein: CASSPYSAGKLFF
D gene: -; J gene: TRBJ1-1; V gene: TRBV27; CDR3 DNA: TGTGCCAGCAGTTACGGACTCGGGGAAGCTTTCTTT; CDR3 protein: CASSYGLGEAFF
D gene: -; J gene: TRBJ1-2; V gene: TRBV7-9; CDR3 DNA: TGTGCCAGCAGCCGAGAGGCTAACTATGGCTACACCTTC; CDR3 protein: CASSREANYGYTF
D gene: TRBD1; J gene: TRBJ1-6; V gene: TRBV2; CDR3 DNA: TGTGCCAGCAGTGAAGGAGGACAGGCGTATTACTCACCCCTCCACTTT; CDR3 protein: CASSEGGQAYYSPLHF
D gene: -; J gene: TRBJ1-5; V gene: TRBV6-4; CDR3 DNA: TGTGCCAGCCGGGACAAAAATCAGCCCCAGCATTTT; CDR3 protein: CASRDKNQPQHF
D gene: -; J gene: TRBJ2-1; V gene: TRBV2; CDR3 DNA: TGTGCCAGCAGTTTGGAGGATTCCCCCGACTCCTACAATGAGCAGTTCTTC; CDR3 protein: CASSLEDSPDSYNEQFF
D gene: -; J gene: TRBJ2-5; V gene: TRBV4-1; CDR3 DNA: TGCGCCAGCAGCCAAACTTTTCCACTAGAGCCACCCGAGACCCAGTACTTC; CDR3 protein: CASSQTFPLEPPETQYF
D gene: TRBD1; J gene: TRBJ2-7; V gene: TRBV10-3; CDR3 DNA: TGTGCCATCAGTGGAGGGACAGGGGTTCACGAGCAGTACTTC; CDR3 protein: CAISGGTGVHEQYF
D gene: -; J gene: TRBJ2-7; V gene: TRBV13; CDR3 DNA: TGTGCCAGCAGCCATACAGCCTACGAGCAGTACTTC; CDR3 protein: CASSHTAYEQYF
D gene: -; J gene: TRBJ2-7; V gene: TRBV29-1; CDR3 DNA: TGCAGCGTCGCGCAGACCTTATCCTACGAGCAGTACTTC; CDR3 protein: CSVAQTLSYEQYF
D gene: -; J gene: TRBJ2-7; V gene: TRBV5-6; CDR3 DNA: TGTGCCAGCAGCTTCGGGGTTCCGAACGAGCAGTACTTC; CDR3 protein: CASSFGVPNEQYF
D gene: -; J gene: TRBJ1-1; V gene: TRBV27; CDR3 DNA: TGTGCCAGCAGTTTAGGCCGGACAGACCAGAGGGGCACTGAAGCTTTCTTT; CDR3 protein: CASSLGRTDQRGTEAFF